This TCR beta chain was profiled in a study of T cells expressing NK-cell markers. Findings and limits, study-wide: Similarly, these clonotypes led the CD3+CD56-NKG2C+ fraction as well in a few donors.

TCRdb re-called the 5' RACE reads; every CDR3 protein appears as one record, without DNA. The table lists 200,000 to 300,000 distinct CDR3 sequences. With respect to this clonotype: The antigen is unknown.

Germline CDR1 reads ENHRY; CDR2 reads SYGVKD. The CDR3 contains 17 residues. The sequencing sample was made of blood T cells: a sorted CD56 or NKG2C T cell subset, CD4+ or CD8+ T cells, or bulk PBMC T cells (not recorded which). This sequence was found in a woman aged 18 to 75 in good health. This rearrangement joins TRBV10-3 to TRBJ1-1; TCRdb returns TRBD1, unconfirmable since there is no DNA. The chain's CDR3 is CAISSGTGGLGNTEAFF.